The rows below give T cell receptor beta chains drawn from one sample of a study of T cells after yellow fever vaccination. TCRdb processed the 5' RACE reads anew with MiXCR; each CDR3 protein has one entry. The repertoire holds 500,000 to 650,000 distinct CDR3 sequences, with roughly 13% as singletons. The source was PBMCs, collected on the day of the yellow fever booster vaccination. The receptors were gathered from a man in his thirties or forties who received the YFV17D yellow fever vaccine. Each CDR3 is given with its conserved first and last residue. D genes are given only for firm matches. For some rows the clone size is stated as once, few or many, or as a class when expanded; others skip it.

d_gene	j_gene	v_gene	abundance	CDR3aa	CDR3nt
.	TRBJ1-3	TRBV5-8	few	CASSLGVDSRGGNTIYF	TGTGCCAGCAGCTTGGGTGTGGACTCCCGTGGTGGAAACACCATATATTTT
.	TRBJ2-2	TRBV19	few	CATQGPFATGELFF	TGTGCCACACAGGGCCCGTTCGCAACCGGGGAGCTGTTTTTT
.	TRBJ2-3	TRBV11-2	few	CASSLDQGSPSTDTQYF	TGTGCCAGCAGCTTAGATCAGGGCAGTCCTAGCACAGATACGCAGTATTTT
TRBD2	TRBJ2-7	TRBV7-2	few	CASSSLAGAYEQYF	TGTGCCAGCAGCTCGCTAGCGGGAGCCTACGAGCAGTACTTC
TRBD2	TRBJ2-7	TRBV7-2	.	CASSSTSGKGEQYF	TGTGCCAGCAGCTCGACTAGCGGGAAAGGCGAGCAGTACTTC
.	TRBJ2-1	TRBV7-2	few	CASSLEVAEQFF	TGTGCCAGCAGCTTAGAGGTAGCGGAGCAGTTCTTC
.	TRBJ2-5	TRBV11-1	.	CASSHILGLARFEETQYF	TGTGCCAGCAGCCACATTCTCGGGCTAGCGAGATTTGAAGAGACCCAGTACTTC
.	TRBJ2-6	TRBV7-2	.	CASSLDPGTGANVLTF	TGTGCCAGCAGCTTGGACCCCGGCACTGGGGCCAACGTCCTGACTTTC
.	TRBJ1-5	TRBV5-6	.	CASSPGVSHADQPQHF	TGTGCCAGCAGCCCGGGGGTCTCCCACGCAGATCAGCCCCAGCATTTT
TRBD1	TRBJ2-1	TRBV6-5	.	CASRYSAGQGENEQFF	TGTGCCAGCAGGTACTCCGCTGGACAGGGGGAAAATGAGCAGTTCTTC
TRBD1	TRBJ2-4	TRBV18	few	CASSTSGQGTQNIQYF	TGTGCCAGCTCAACAAGCGGACAGGGTACGCAAAACATTCAGTACTTC
.	TRBJ1-1	TRBV6-1	.	CASNPLAGGVNTEAFF	TGTGCCAGCAATCCCCTGGCTGGGGGAGTGAACACTGAAGCTTTCTTT
.	TRBJ1-1	TRBV30	once	CAWSVYTEAFF	TGTGCCTGGAGTGTTTATACTGAAGCTTTCTTT
TRBD1	TRBJ2-5	TRBV4-3	few	CASSQGQGKETQYF	TGCGCCAGCAGCCAAGGACAGGGGAAAGAGACCCAGTACTTC
.	TRBJ1-3	TRBV28	.	CASGSGNTIYF	TGTGCCAGCGGCTCTGGAAACACCATATATTTT
TRBD2	TRBJ2-2	TRBV19	.	CASRPLSGRGAGELFF	TGTGCCAGTAGACCGCTTAGCGGGAGAGGGGCCGGGGAGCTGTTTTTT
TRBD2	TRBJ2-5	TRBV20-1	few	CSAISGVQETQYF	TGCAGTGCTATTAGCGGGGTCCAAGAGACCCAGTACTTC
TRBD2	TRBJ2-1	TRBV7-2	.	CASSLRREHYNEQFF	TGTGCCAGCAGCTTACGGCGGGAGCACTACAATGAGCAGTTCTTC
.	TRBJ2-2	TRBV10-3	few	CAISEKRLASPNTGELFF	TGTGCCATCAGTGAGAAAAGGTTGGCTAGTCCGAACACCGGGGAGCTGTTTTTT
.	TRBJ1-5	TRBV27	.	CASSFIGGGNQPQHF	TGTGCCAGCAGTTTTATCGGGGGGGGCAATCAGCCCCAGCATTTT
TRBD2	TRBJ2-4	TRBV20-1	many	CSADPGLALNIQYF	TGCAGTGCTGACCCCGGACTAGCATTAAACATTCAGTACTTC
.	TRBJ2-2	TRBV9	.	CASSVTPTDIDGELFF	TGTGCCAGCAGCGTAACCCCAACCGACATCGACGGGGAGCTGTTTTTT
.	TRBJ1-2	TRBV12-3/TRBV12-4	.	CASSLGMYGYTF	TGTGCCAGCAGTTTAGGGATGTATGGCTACACCTTC
.	TRBJ2-4	TRBV29-1	few	CSADSPGDIQYF	TGCAGCGCCGACAGTCCCGGCGACATTCAGTACTTC